This is a list of T cell receptor beta chains from one sample in a study of breast tumors, draining lymph nodes, adjacent tissues. One entry per CDR3 protein, called by TCRdb with MiXCR from the multiplex PCR reads. Of about 22,000 distinct CDR3 sequences listed, about 38% are singletons. Sequenced input: breast tumor tissue. The receptors come from a female donor with breast cancer. Some clones in this sample may be carry-over from other donors' samples. CDR3s include the opening cysteine and the closing phenylalanine or tryptophan. A D gene is named only where the DNA matches it firmly. A row's size may be missing; if present it is once, few, many or a size class.

V: TRBV5-1; D: -; size: large; J: TRBJ2-6; DNA: TGCGCCAGCAGCTTGAGTGCGGGACCCACGTACTCTGGGGCCAACGTCCTGACTTTC; CDR3: CASSLSAGPTYSGANVLTF
V: TRBV20-1; D: -; size: many; J: TRBJ2-7; DNA: TGCAGTGCTGGGACATACGAGCAGTACTTC; CDR3: CSAGTYEQYF
V: TRBV7-9; D: -; size: -; J: TRBJ1-6; DNA: TGTGCCAGCAGCTTGGAGGTCGGCGTCTCCTATAATTCACCCCTCCACTTT; CDR3: CASSLEVGVSYNSPLHF
V: TRBV20-1; D: -; size: few; J: TRBJ2-3; DNA: TGCAGTGCTGGAGCAGGGCGTACACTTACGGATACGCAGTATTTT; CDR3: CSAGAGRTLTDTQYF
V: TRBV20-1; D: -; size: many; J: TRBJ1-5; DNA: TGCAGTGCTAGAATGGACGGCTTCAATCAGCCCCAGCATTTT; CDR3: CSARMDGFNQPQHF
V: TRBV6-5; D: TRBD2; size: -; J: TRBJ2-2; DNA: TGTGCCAGCAGCCCGACTAGCGCCGGGGAGCTGTTTTTT; CDR3: CASSPTSAGELFF
V: TRBV29-1; D: TRBD2; size: medium-sized; J: TRBJ2-5; DNA: TGCAGCGCGTGGACTAGCGGGGGTTTCCAAGAGACCCAGTACTTC; CDR3: CSAWTSGGFQETQYF
V: TRBV9; D: -; size: -; J: TRBJ2-7; DNA: TGTGCCAGCAGCGTAGCTAGCTCCTACGAGCAGTACTTC; CDR3: CASSVASSYEQYF
V: TRBV5-6; D: -; size: many; J: TRBJ1-2; DNA: TGTGCCAGCAGCTTGGACAGGGAATGGCCCCCTGGCTACACCTTC; CDR3: CASSLDREWPPGYTF
V: TRBV19; D: -; size: few; J: TRBJ2-4; DNA: TGTGCCAGTAGTGGCCCCGCGTCCCCCCAAGCCAAAAACATTCAGTCCTTC; CDR3: CASSGPASPQAKNIQSF
V: TRBV9; D: TRBD1; size: many; J: TRBJ1-2; DNA: TGTGCCAGCAGCTCGCGGACAGGGGAAGGGTATGGCTACACCTTC; CDR3: CASSSRTGEGYGYTF
V: TRBV12-3/TRBV12-4; D: -; size: -; J: TRBJ1-3; DNA: TGTGCCGAGAGGCAGACCGGCTCTGGAAACACCATATATTTT; CDR3: CAERQTGSGNTIYF
V: TRBV6-1; D: TRBD1; size: -; J: TRBJ1-6; DNA: TGTGCCAGCAATCAGGGGGTTGGTAATTCACCCCTCCACTTT; CDR3: CASNQGVGNSPLHF
V: TRBV5-6; D: -; size: many; J: TRBJ2-7; DNA: TGTGCCAGCAGCTTGTCAGGGTCCCACGAGCAGTACTTC; CDR3: CASSLSGSHEQYF
V: TRBV5-1; D: -; size: medium-sized; J: TRBJ2-6; DNA: TGCGCCAGCAGCTTGACAGGGCCGGGGGCCAACGTCCTGACTTTC; CDR3: CASSLTGPGANVLTF
V: TRBV11-2; D: -; size: -; J: TRBJ1-2; DNA: TGTGCCAGCAGCTTAGGGGGGGAGGCTGGATACACCTTC; CDR3: CASSLGGEAGYTF
V: TRBV13; D: -; size: many; J: TRBJ2-5; DNA: TGTGCCAGCAGCTCCCTTAAAACAGCCCAAGAGACCCAGTACTTC; CDR3: CASSSLKTAQETQYF
V: TRBV4-1; D: TRBD1; size: many; J: TRBJ1-2; DNA: TGCGCCAGCAGCCAAGTAGAGGGACAGGGATATGGCTACACCTTC; CDR3: CASSQVEGQGYGYTF
V: TRBV5-1; D: -; size: many; J: TRBJ1-6; DNA: TGCGCCAGCAGCTTGGAGGTAGGGCCGTCGTCACCCCTCCACTTT; CDR3: CASSLEVGPSSPLHF
V: TRBV7-3; D: TRBD1; size: many; J: TRBJ1-2; DNA: TGTGCCAGCAGCCCCCCCGTTAGGGACAGGGTGTTCTATGGCTACACCTTC; CDR3: CASSPPVRDRVFYGYTF
V: TRBV14; D: -; size: many; J: TRBJ2-1; DNA: TGTGCCAGCAGCCGAGTTTCGGGGACCTACAATGAGCAGTTCTTC; CDR3: CASSRVSGTYNEQFF
V: TRBV24-1; D: TRBD1; size: -; J: TRBJ2-5; DNA: TGTGCCACCAGTGACCGACAGGGGATAGAGACCCAGTACTTC; CDR3: CATSDRQGIETQYF
V: TRBV24-1; D: -; size: many; J: TRBJ1-5; DNA: TGTGCCACCAGTGATTTGGAGGGGGATCAGCCCCAGCATTTT; CDR3: CATSDLEGDQPQHF
V: TRBV19; D: TRBD2; size: once; J: TRBJ2-1; DNA: TGTGCCAGTACAACGAAAAAGATCGGGGGGAGGCCCTACAATGAGCAGTTCTTC; CDR3: CASTTKKIGGRPYNEQFF
V: TRBV6-1; D: TRBD2; size: many; J: TRBJ2-5; DNA: TGTGCCCGCCAAAAGCGGGAGGAAGAGACCCAGTACTTC; CDR3: CARQKREEETQYF
V: TRBV7-3; D: TRBD1; size: -; J: TRBJ1-2; DNA: TGTGCCAGCAGCGGGGGACAGGGTGACGACTATGGCTACACCTTC; CDR3: CASSGGQGDDYGYTF
V: TRBV7-2; D: -; size: -; J: TRBJ1-6; DNA: TGTGCCAGCAGCTTCTACGCCGATAATTCACCCCTCCACTTT; CDR3: CASSFYADNSPLHF
V: TRBV5-1; D: TRBD1; size: medium-sized; J: TRBJ2-3; DNA: TGCGCCAGCAGCCTTCGACAGGGGACAGATACGCAGTATTTT; CDR3: CASSLRQGTDTQYF
V: TRBV24-1; D: -; size: -; J: TRBJ2-7; DNA: TGTGCCACCAGTGACACGACTGTCCCCTACGAGCAGTACTTC; CDR3: CATSDTTVPYEQYF
V: TRBV6-5; D: -; size: few; J: TRBJ2-2; DNA: TGTGCCAGCAGTAAAACTAACACCGGGGAGCTGTTTTTT; CDR3: CASSKTNTGELFF
V: TRBV5-6; D: -; size: few; J: TRBJ2-1; DNA: TGTGCCAGCAGCTTGCAGGGGGAGGGGTACAATGAGCAGTTCTTC; CDR3: CASSLQGEGYNEQFF
V: TRBV7-8; D: -; size: -; J: TRBJ2-3; DNA: TGTGCCAGCAGCTTAACGACTCGCGGGGAGTCCGGGGATACGCAGTATTTT; CDR3: CASSLTTRGESGDTQYF
V: TRBV7-9; D: TRBD2; size: -; J: TRBJ2-3; DNA: TGTGCCAGCAGCTATCCGGGACTAGCGGGAGGAATTTTCTTT; CDR3: CASSYPGLAGGIFF
V: TRBV7-9; D: -; size: many; J: TRBJ2-2; DNA: TGTGCCAGCAGCTTATCTCATACAGGGCTCGGAACCGGGGAGCTGTTTTTT; CDR3: CASSLSHTGLGTGELFF
V: TRBV7-2; D: -; size: many; J: TRBJ1-2; DNA: TGTGCCAGCAGCGAAGGTGGCAGGGTAGGCTACACCTTC; CDR3: CASSEGGRVGYTF
V: TRBV7-2; D: TRBD2; size: -; J: TRBJ2-2; DNA: TGTGCCAGCAGCCGAATAGCGGGAGTCACCGGGGAGCTGTTTTTT; CDR3: CASSRIAGVTGELFF
V: TRBV30; D: -; size: medium-sized; J: TRBJ2-5; DNA: TGTGCCTGGAGTGTACGGATGGGAAGAGAGACCCAGTACTTC; CDR3: CAWSVRMGRETQYF
V: TRBV4-1; D: -; size: many; J: TRBJ2-1; DNA: TGCGCCAGCAGCCCGGTGATGAGGGAACCATCCTACAATGAGCAGTTCTTC; CDR3: CASSPVMREPSYNEQFF
V: TRBV20-1; D: -; size: -; J: TRBJ2-3; DNA: TGCAGTGCCCTTCGAGCGTTCGATACGCAGTATTTT; CDR3: CSALRAFDTQYF
V: TRBV30; D: -; size: -; J: TRBJ1-1; DNA: TGTGCCTGGAGTGGAAGGGCTGAAGCTTTCTTT; CDR3: CAWSGRAEAFF
V: TRBV7-6; D: TRBD1; size: many; J: TRBJ2-7; DNA: TGTGCCAGCAGCTTAGGGGCAGGGGGCGCGTACGAGCAGTACTTC; CDR3: CASSLGAGGAYEQYF
V: TRBV20-1; D: TRBD2; size: many; J: TRBJ2-1; DNA: TGCAGTGCGATAGCGGGAGGCCCCCCCAATGAGCAGTTCTTC; CDR3: CSAIAGGPPNEQFF
V: TRBV29-1; D: TRBD1; size: many; J: TRBJ2-1; DNA: TGCAGCGTTGAAGGACGGGGGACAGGGGCGTACAATGAGCAGTTCTTC; CDR3: CSVEGRGTGAYNEQFF
V: TRBV20-1; D: -; size: few; J: TRBJ2-7; DNA: TGCAGTGCTGATGACGGGAGCTCCTACGAGCAGTACTTC; CDR3: CSADDGSSYEQYF